Given below is one TCR beta chain in context. Its antigen is not identified. This specimen belongs to a study of early T cells in non-severe SARS-CoV-2 infection. Study in general: Chains were unpaired, as sequencing was done on bulk RNA from unsorted whole blood.

Study-wide findings and caveats: VDJdb matches were skewed toward anti-spike CD8 T cell responses.

This CDR3 has 14 amino acids. Looked up from germline, CDR1 is SGDLS and CDR2 is YYNGEE. Trimming pared 0 bases from V and 4 bases from J, leaving 10 bases between. Individual cDNA molecules each received unique molecular identifiers attached to them. MiXCR was run by TCRdb on the 5' RACE reads, yielding one entry per CDR3 protein. The data show about 26,000 distinct CDR3 sequences, 5.1% seen once. Source material: whole blood. This chain joins TRBV9 and TRBJ1-1, with unresolved D. This clonotype originated in an adult who was a healthcare worker with PCR-confirmed SARS-CoV-2 infection or an uninfected control (not recorded which). The CDR3 DNA follows: TGTGCCAGCAGCGTAGCCCTGATTGCCACTGAAGCTTTCTTT. Its translation: CASSVALIATEAFF.